The sequence of this TCR beta chain was determined in a study of blood T cell repertoires in COVID-19 (dated by TCRdb to 2020 to 2021). Turning to the overall study: Samples covering the acute and convalescent phases of COVID-19 were provided by collaborators in the United States, Italy and Spain. The material from the prospective study consisted of cDNA or gDNA derived from T cells, B-cell-depleted T cells, or PBMCs. Deeply sampled blood TCRbeta repertoires from subjects exposed to, actively infected with, or recovered from COVID-19 were included in the dataset. A freely available public database, intended as a resource for researchers studying the immune response to SARS-CoV-2, is where the repertoires were released. Samples came from the ongoing ImmuneRACE study (first 160 participants) plus 1,254 subjects from 6 global collaborators. Sample metadata almost always included a de-identified subject ID, COVID-19 status, age in years and sex. Where available, HLA class I and class II types were taken from metadata supplied by the sample provider and were not determined by assay-based typing.

The count of this clone is one. Its antigen is not yet known. No much larger clone is present one base from it, and per-base qualities are unavailable. Here is what the overall study found, with its caveats: Clinical and demographic metadata were provided uncurated, with the amount varying by source and participant.

Another Seattle source contributed samples from volunteer blood donors who had recovered from COVID-19. Each collaborating institution followed its own protocols to collect whole blood in K2EDTA tubes. For TCRbeta analysis, collaborator samples were shipped as frozen whole blood, as isolated PBMCs, or as DNA extracted from either sample type. TCRbeta CDR3 regions were amplified from genomic DNA using the immunoSEQ Assay, a bias-controlled multiplex PCR. On the authors' methods: The number of nucleated cells in each sample was estimated from the amplification of reference gene primers within the assay. To quantify the absolute abundance of each unique TCRbeta CDR3 rearrangement, sequence reads were collapsed and filtered. For each sample, productive Simpson clonality was calculated as the square root of Simpson's diversity index over productive rearrangements. Not all clones reach the TCRdb copy of this immuneACCESS table, which keeps in-frame sequences only. Checked studies attribute under half of the gap to unresolved V genes and leave the rest unexplained. V, J and clone size are those of that table, while D and trimming were read from the DNA. The sample table shows some 220,000 clones, and nearly 90% are seen once. 12% of the sample is held by the ten biggest clonotypes.

The V end gives up 4 bases and the J end 4 bases, leaving 4 bases in the junction not matched to a gene. From a lookup of the germline V gene (reference sequence), CDR1 and CDR2 are MNHEY and SMNVEV. CDR3 length: 14 amino acids, cysteine to phenylalanine. The sequence is cut down to CDR3 DNA, 42 bases in frame from base 1. Sequences were obtained from peripheral blood. The receptor chain draws on TRBV27 and TRBJ2-7, with 10 junctional bases fitting TRBD2. This TCR was recovered from a woman aged 18-30 years who had recovered from COVID-19. The CDR3 loop reads CASSSGTSVYEQYF. The sequence in DNA is TGTGCCAGCAGTTCCGGGACTAGCGTGTACGAGCAGTACTTC.